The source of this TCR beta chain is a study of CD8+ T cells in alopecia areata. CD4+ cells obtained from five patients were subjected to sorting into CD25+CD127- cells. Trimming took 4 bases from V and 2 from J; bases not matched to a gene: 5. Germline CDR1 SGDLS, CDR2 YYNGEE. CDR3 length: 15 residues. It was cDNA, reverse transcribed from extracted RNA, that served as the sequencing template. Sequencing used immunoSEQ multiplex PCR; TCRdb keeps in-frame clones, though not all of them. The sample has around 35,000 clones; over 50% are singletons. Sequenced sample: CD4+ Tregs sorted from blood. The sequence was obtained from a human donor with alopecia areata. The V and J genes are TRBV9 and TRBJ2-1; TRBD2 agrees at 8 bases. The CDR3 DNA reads TGTGCCAGCAGCCCGAGACTAGCGCCCTACAATGAGCAGTTCTTC. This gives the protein CASSPRLAPYNEQFF. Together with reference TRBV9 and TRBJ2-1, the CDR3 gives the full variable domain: DSGVTQTPKHLITATGQRVTLRCSPRSGDLSVYWYQQSLDQGLQFLIQYYNGEERAKGNILERFSAQQFPDLHSELNLSSLELGDSALYFCASSPRLAPYNEQFFGPGTRLTVL.